This T cell receptor beta chain was found in a study of cytomegalovirus exposure and HLA in healthy donors. CDR1 is SGHVS, CDR2 FQNEAQ, per germline. The J segment lost 9 bases and the V segment lost 5 bases, leaving 18 bases of the junction unmatched. The length of the CDR3 is 19 residues. This table comes from immunoSEQ multiplex PCR, and its TCRdb copy is limited to in-frame clones, with some not included. This sample carries around 130,000 clones, roughly 89% of them seen once, and the ten largest clones take 3% to 3.5%. This sequence joins TRBV7-8 and TRBJ2-1, with TRBD2 identical over 14 bases. The sequence came from a man younger than 45 in good health and CMV-seronegative. Sequenced sample: PBMCs. The CDR3 nucleotides are TGTGCCAGCAGCCCCGAGACTAGCGGGGGGGACGGGCCATCGGGTGAGCAGTTCTTC. It translates to CASSPETSGGDGPSGEQFF.